The entry that follows covers one TCR beta chain sequence. Antigen specificity is unknown. Scientists made TCR beta libraries using quantitative 5'-RACE with molecular barcodes. TCRdb re-called the 5' RACE reads with MiXCR, one entry per CDR3 protein. The sample has under 250,000 distinct CDR3 sequences, roughly 26% seen once; the top ten hold under 8%. V lost 3 bases and J 4 bases, leaving 8 bases between the germline ends. CDR3 length equals 12 residues. Germline CDR1 and CDR2: SQVTM and ANQGSEA. The data are from a study of CD8 T cells in ankylosing spondylitis. General observations from the study: Reported data indicate significant enrichment of disease-linked clones within matched ankylosing spondylitis synovial fluid. In synovial fluid and blood from reactive arthritis, some motif variants were previously reported.

The sample comprised blood, either unsorted or a sorted T cell fraction (not recorded which). This clonotype was sampled from a male donor with ankylosing spondylitis or in good health (not recorded which). This sequence joins TRBV29-1 and TRBJ2-3; D may match TRBD1 or TRBD2 (5 bases each). The CDR3: CSVDQGADTQYF. The CDR3 region has the DNA TGCAGCGTTGACCAGGGAGCAGATACGCAGTATTTT.